A selection of T cell receptor beta chains follows, all from one sample in a study of blood T cell repertoires in COVID-19. Some clones are missing from TCRdb's copy, which holds only in-frame ones; the method was immunoSEQ multiplex PCR. The data contain roughly 100,000 clones, roughly 89% of them singletons. The sample taken for sequencing was peripheral blood. These receptors were collected from an elderly woman in a cohort sampled during active COVID-19. Both conserved end residues are part of each CDR3. The order of the fields is CDR3 DNA, CDR3 protein, J gene, D gene, CDR3 length, V gene, clone size. The D gene is left open where the match is weak. Clone size appears in some rows only: once, few, many, or a class for an expanded clone.

TGTGCCAGCAGCCAAGCCGGGACTAGCGGGGTTGCAACGCAGTATTTT,CASSQAGTSGVATQYF,TRBJ2-3,TRBD2,16,TRBV3-1/TRBV3-2,.
TGTGCCAGCAGCCCCCCAGCGAGGACAGATACGCAGTATTTT,CASSPPARTDTQYF,TRBJ2-3,.,14,TRBV4-2,.
TGTGCCAGCAGTAGGACAGGGGAGCTGTTTTTT,CASSRTGELFF,TRBJ2-2,.,11,TRBV6-2/TRBV6-3,.
TGTGCCAGCTCACCACGAGATCCTACGAGCGAAAAACTGTTTTTT,CASSPRDPTSEKLFF,TRBJ1-4,.,15,TRBV18,.
TGCGCCAGCAGTGCCGGGACTAGCGGGAAATTGTACAATGAGCAGTTCTTC,CASSAGTSGKLYNEQFF,TRBJ2-1,TRBD2,17,TRBV5-1,.
TGTGCATCGGGCCAGGCGGGCTACGAGCAGTACTTC,CASGQAGYEQYF,TRBJ2-7,.,12,TRBV10-3,.
TGTGCCAGCAGCCTACCTCGACAGAGAGATTACGCCTACGAGCAGTACTTC,CASSLPRQRDYAYEQYF,TRBJ2-7,.,17,TRBV28,few
TGTGCCAGCAGCCAAGAACCGGGTGGTAATGAAAAACTGTTTTTT,CASSQEPGGNEKLFF,TRBJ1-4,.,15,TRBV4-2,few
TGTGCCAGCAGCTTAGCGGAGAGTCGGCGGGGGCGAGGACGGGGCTATGGCTACACCTTC,CASSLAESRRGRGRGYGYTF,TRBJ1-2,.,20,TRBV7-2,.
TGCAGCGTTGTGGGGGCTGGGGGCACTGAAGCTTTCTTT,CSVVGAGGTEAFF,TRBJ1-1,.,13,TRBV29-1,.
TGTGCCAGCTCACCGGGACAACAAACAACTAATGAAAAACTGTTTTTT,CASSPGQQTTNEKLFF,TRBJ1-4,.,16,TRBV18,.
TGTGCCAGCAGTGAAATCGCTAGCGGGATCAATGAGCAGTTCTTC,CASSEIASGINEQFF,TRBJ2-1,TRBD2,15,TRBV6-4,.
TGCGCCAGCAGTCATTGGACAGGGATGAACACTGAAGCTTTCTTT,CASSHWTGMNTEAFF,TRBJ1-1,TRBD1,15,TRBV23-1,few
TGCGCCAGCAGCTTGGCCGGAGTGGATACGCAGTATTTT,CASSLAGVDTQYF,TRBJ2-3,.,13,TRBV5-1,.
TGTGCCAGCAGCCCCGGGACTTACCAAGAGACCCAGTACTTC,CASSPGTYQETQYF,TRBJ2-5,.,14,TRBV7-3,.
TGTGCCAGCTCACCACTCCGGGTTGAGGATGGCTACACCTTC,CASSPLRVEDGYTF,TRBJ1-2,.,14,TRBV18,.
TGTGCCTCAGACAGGTACACCGGGGAGCTGTTTTTT,CASDRYTGELFF,TRBJ2-2,.,12,TRBV19,.
TGTGCCAGCAGTTCCAACCGACAGCAGGGAGATACGCAGTATTTT,CASSSNRQQGDTQYF,TRBJ2-3,.,15,TRBV27,once
TGTGCCAGTAGTATGGAGGGTATCACTGAAGCTTTCTTT,CASSMEGITEAFF,TRBJ1-1,.,13,TRBV19,.
TGTGCCAGCCGGAGGATGGAGCAGTTCTTC,CASRRMEQFF,TRBJ2-1,.,10,TRBV21-1,.
TGTGCCAGCAGCCGTTCGGGACAGCGACAAGAGACCCAGTACTTC,CASSRSGQRQETQYF,TRBJ2-5,TRBD1,15,TRBV7-9,once
TGTGCCAGCAGCCAAGAGCGGGGGAACTACAATGAGCAGTTCTTC,CASSQERGNYNEQFF,TRBJ2-1,TRBD2,15,TRBV14,.
TGTGCCAGCAGTTTTGAGTCTGGGGCCAACGTCCTGACTTTC,CASSFESGANVLTF,TRBJ2-6,.,14,TRBV6-5,once
TGTGCCATCAGTGAGCCAACGAGCTCCTACGAGCAGTACTTC,CAISEPTSSYEQYF,TRBJ2-7,.,14,TRBV10-3,.
TGTGCCAGCAGCTCGGACAGGGAGGTTTCCACTGAAGCTTTCTTT,CASSSDREVSTEAFF,TRBJ1-1,TRBD1,15,TRBV7-9,.
TGTGCCAGCAGTTTTGAACTCTATGGCTACACCTTC,CASSFELYGYTF,TRBJ1-2,.,12,TRBV28,.
TGTGCCAGTAAGGAACGGGGAGATCAGCCCCAGCATTTT,CASKERGDQPQHF,TRBJ1-5,.,13,TRBV19,.
TGTGCCAGCAGTGAGTCGGAGACAGGGGGCCATGGCTACACCTTC,CASSESETGGHGYTF,TRBJ1-2,TRBD1,15,TRBV2,once